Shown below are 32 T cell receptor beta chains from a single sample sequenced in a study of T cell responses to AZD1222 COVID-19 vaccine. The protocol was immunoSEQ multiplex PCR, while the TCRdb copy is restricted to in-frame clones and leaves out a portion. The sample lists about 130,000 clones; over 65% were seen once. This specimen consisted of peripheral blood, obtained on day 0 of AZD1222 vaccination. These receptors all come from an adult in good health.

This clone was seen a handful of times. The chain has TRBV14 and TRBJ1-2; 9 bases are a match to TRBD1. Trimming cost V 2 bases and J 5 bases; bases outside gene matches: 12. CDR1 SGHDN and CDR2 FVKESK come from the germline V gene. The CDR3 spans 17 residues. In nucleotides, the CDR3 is TGTGCCAGCAGCCAACTCGCCGGGACAGGGAGATTTTATGGCTACACCTTC. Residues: CASSQLAGTGRFYGYTF.

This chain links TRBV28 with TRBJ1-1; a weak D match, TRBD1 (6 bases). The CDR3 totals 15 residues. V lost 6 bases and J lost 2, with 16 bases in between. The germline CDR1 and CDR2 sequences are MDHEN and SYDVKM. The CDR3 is CASSLRQAYNTEAFF. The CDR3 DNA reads TGTGCCAGCAGCCTAAGACAGGCCTATAACACTGAAGCTTTCTTT.

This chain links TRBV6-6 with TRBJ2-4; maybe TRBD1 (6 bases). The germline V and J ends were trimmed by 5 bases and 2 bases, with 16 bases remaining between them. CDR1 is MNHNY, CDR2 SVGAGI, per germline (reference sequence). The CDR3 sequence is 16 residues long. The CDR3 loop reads CASSLRTDISKNIQYF. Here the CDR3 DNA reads TGTGCCAGCAGTCTCCGGACAGATATTTCCAAAAACATTCAGTACTTC.

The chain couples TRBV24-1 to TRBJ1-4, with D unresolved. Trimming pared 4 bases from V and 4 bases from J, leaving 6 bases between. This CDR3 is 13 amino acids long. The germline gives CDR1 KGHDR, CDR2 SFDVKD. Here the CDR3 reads CATSEGFNEKLFF. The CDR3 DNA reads TGTGCCACCAGTGAAGGGTTTAATGAAAAACTGTTTTTT.

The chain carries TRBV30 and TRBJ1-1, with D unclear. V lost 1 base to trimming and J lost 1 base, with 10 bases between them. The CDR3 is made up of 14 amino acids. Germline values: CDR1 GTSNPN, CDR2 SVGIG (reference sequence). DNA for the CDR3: TGTGCCTGGAGTGCCTCGGAAACGAACACTGAAGCTTTCTTT. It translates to CAWSASETNTEAFF.

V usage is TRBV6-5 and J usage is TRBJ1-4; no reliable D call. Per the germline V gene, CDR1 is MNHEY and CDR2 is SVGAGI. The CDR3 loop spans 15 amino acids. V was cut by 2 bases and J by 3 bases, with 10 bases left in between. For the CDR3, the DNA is TGTGCCAGCAGTTACCGCGGGGAGGCTAATGAAAAACTGTTTTTT. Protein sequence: CASSYRGEANEKLFF.

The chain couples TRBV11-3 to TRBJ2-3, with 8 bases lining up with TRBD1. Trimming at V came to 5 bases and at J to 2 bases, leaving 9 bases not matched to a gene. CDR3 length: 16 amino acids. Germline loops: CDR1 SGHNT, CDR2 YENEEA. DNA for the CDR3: TGTGCCAGCAGCCCAGACAGGGGACCTTCCACAGATACGCAGTATTTT. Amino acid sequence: CASSPDRGPSTDTQYF.

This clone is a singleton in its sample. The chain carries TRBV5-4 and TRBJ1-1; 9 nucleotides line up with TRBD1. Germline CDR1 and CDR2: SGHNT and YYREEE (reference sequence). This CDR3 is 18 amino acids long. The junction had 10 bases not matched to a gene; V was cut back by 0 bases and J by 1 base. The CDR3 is CASSLETGGMGGNTEAFF. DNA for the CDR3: TGTGCCAGCAGCTTGGAGACAGGGGGTATGGGAGGGAACACTGAAGCTTTCTTT.

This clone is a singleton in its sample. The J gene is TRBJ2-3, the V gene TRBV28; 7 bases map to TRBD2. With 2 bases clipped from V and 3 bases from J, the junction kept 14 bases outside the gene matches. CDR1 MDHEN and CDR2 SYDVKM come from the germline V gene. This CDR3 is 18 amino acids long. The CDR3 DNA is TGTGCCAGCAGTTTACAAGGCATCTCTAGCGGACTTACAGATACGCAGTATTTT. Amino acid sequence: CASSLQGISSGLTDTQYF.

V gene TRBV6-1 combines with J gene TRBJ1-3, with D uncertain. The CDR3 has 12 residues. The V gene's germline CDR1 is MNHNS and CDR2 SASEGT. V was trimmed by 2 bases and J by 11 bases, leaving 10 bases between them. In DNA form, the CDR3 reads TGTGCCAGCAGTGAATCAGGAGACGCCATATATTTT. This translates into CASSESGDAIYF.

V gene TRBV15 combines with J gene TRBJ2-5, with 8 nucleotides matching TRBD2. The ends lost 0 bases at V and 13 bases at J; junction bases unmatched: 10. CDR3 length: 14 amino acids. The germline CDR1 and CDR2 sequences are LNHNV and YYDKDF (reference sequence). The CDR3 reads CATSRDLGGGSGYF. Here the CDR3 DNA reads TGTGCCACCAGCAGAGATCTCGGCGGGGGGTCCGGGTACTTC.

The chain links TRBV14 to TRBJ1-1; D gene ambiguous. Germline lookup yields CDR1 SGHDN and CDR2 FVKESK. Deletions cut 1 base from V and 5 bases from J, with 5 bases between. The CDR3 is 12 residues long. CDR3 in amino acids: CASSQVGTEAFF. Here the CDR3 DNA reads TGTGCCAGCAGCCAAGTTGGGACTGAAGCTTTCTTT.

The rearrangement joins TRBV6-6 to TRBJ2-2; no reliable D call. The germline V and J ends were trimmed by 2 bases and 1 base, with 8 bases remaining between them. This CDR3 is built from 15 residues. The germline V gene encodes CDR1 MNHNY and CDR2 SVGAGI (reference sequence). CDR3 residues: CASSYGIGNTGELFF. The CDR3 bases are TGTGCCAGCAGTTACGGGATAGGGAACACCGGGGAGCTGTTTTTT.

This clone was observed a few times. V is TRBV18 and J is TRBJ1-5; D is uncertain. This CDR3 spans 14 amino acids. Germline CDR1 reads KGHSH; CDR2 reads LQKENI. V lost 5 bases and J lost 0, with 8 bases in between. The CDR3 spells CASSNSLSNQPQHF. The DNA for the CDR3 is TGTGCCAGCTCAAACAGTCTTAGCAATCAGCCCCAGCATTTT.

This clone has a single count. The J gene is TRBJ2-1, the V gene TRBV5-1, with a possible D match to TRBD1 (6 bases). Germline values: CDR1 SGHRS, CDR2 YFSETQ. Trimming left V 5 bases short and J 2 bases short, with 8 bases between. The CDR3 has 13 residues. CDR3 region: CASRDSTYNEQFF. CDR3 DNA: TGCGCCAGCAGGGACAGTACCTACAATGAGCAGTTCTTC. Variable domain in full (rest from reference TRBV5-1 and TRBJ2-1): KAGVTQTPRYLIKTRGQQVTLSCSPISGHRSVSWYQQTPGQGLQFLFEYFSETQRNKGNFPGRFSGRQFSNSRSEMNVSTLELGDSALYLCASRDSTYNEQFFGPGTRLTVL.

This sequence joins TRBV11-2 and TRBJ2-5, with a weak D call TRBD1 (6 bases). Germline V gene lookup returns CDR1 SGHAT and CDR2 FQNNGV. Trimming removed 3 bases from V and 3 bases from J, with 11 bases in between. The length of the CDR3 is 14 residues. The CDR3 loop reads CASSLDSWKETQYF. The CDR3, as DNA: TGTGCCAGCAGCTTGGACAGCTGGAAAGAGACCCAGTACTTC.

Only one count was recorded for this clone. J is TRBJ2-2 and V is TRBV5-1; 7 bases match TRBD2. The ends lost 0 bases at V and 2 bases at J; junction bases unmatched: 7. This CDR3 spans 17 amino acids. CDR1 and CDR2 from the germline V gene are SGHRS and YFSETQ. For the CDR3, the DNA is TGCGCCAGCAGCTTGGACTTGGCTAGCGGAAACACCGGGGAGCTGTTTTTT. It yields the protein CASSLDLASGNTGELFF.

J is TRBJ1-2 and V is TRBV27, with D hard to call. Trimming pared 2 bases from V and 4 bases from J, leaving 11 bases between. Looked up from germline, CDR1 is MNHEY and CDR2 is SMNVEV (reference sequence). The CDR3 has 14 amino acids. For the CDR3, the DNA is TGTGCCAGCAGTTTAAGGGCTCCCTTCTATGGCTACACCTTC. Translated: CASSLRAPFYGYTF.

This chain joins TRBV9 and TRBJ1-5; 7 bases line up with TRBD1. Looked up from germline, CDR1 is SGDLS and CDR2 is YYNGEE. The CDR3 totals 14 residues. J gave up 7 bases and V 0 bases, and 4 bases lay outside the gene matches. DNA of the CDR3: TGTGCCAGCAGCGTAGAGGGGGCTGGGCAGCCCCAGCATTTT. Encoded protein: CASSVEGAGQPQHF.

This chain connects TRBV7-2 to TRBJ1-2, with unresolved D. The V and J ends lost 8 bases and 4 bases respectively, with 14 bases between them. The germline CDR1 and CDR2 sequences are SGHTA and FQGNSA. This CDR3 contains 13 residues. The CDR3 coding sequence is TGTGCCAGCCCGGACGGACGGACCTATGGCTACACCTTC. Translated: CASPDGRTYGYTF. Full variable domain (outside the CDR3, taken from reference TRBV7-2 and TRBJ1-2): GAGVSQSPSNKVTEKGKDVELRCDPISGHTALYWYRQSLGQGLEFLIYFQGNSAPDKSGLPSDRFSAERTGGSVSTLTIQRTQQEDSAVYLCASPDGRTYGYTFGSGTRLTVV.

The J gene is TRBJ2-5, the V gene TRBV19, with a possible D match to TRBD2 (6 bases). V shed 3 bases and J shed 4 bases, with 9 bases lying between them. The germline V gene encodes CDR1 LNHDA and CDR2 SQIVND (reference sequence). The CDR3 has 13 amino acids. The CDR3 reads CASSMWRGETQYF. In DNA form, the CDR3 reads TGTGCCAGTAGTATGTGGAGGGGAGAGACCCAGTACTTC. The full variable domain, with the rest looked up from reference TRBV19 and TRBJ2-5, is DGGITQSPKYLFRKEGQNVTLSCEQNLNHDAMYWYRQDPGQGLRLIYYSQIVNDFQKGDIAEGYSVSREKKESFPLTVTSAQKNPTAFYLCASSMWRGETQYFGPGTRLLVL.

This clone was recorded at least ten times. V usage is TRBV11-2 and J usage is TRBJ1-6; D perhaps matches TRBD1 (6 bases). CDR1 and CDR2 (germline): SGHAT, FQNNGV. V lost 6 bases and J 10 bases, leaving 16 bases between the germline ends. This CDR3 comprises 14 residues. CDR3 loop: CASRTTGSGSPLHF. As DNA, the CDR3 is TGTGCCAGCAGAACAACAGGGTCGGGGTCACCCCTCCACTTT. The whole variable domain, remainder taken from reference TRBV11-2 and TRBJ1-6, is EAGVAQSPRYKIIEKRQSVAFWCNPISGHATLYWYQQILGQGPKLLIQFQNNGVVDDSQLPKDRFSAERLKGVDSTLKIQPAKLEDSAVYLCASRTTGSGSPLHFGNGTRLTVT.

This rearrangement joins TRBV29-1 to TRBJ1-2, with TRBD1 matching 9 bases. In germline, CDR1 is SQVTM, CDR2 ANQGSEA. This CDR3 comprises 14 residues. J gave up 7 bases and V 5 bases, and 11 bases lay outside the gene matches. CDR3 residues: CSVSGTGSLSGYTF. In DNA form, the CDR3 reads TGCAGCGTTTCCGGGACAGGGTCTCTCAGTGGCTACACCTTC.

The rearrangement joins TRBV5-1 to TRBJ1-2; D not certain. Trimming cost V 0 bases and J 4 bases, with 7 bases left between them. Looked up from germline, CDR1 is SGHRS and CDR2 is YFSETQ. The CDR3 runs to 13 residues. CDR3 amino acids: CASSLEQLYGYTF. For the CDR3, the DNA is TGCGCCAGCAGCTTGGAGCAACTCTATGGCTACACCTTC. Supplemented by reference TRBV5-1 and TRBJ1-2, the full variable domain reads KAGVTQTPRYLIKTRGQQVTLSCSPISGHRSVSWYQQTPGQGLQFLFEYFSETQRNKGNFPGRFSGRQFSNSRSEMNVSTLELGDSALYLCASSLEQLYGYTFGSGTRLTVV.

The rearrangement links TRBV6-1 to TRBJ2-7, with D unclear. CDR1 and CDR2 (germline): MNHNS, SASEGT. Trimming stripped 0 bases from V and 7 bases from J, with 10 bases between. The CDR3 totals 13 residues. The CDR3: CASSEAPSTEQYF. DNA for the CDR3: TGTGCCAGCAGTGAAGCCCCATCTACTGAGCAGTACTTC.

The CDR3 DNA reads as TGTGCCAGCAGCCAAGGACGCCACGGGACTGAAGCTTTCTTT. Its protein product is CASSQGRHGTEAFF. The chain has TRBV28 and TRBJ1-1; D is unresolved. The ends were cut back, 6 bases at V and 5 bases at J, with 16 bases in the middle. CDR1 and CDR2 from the germline V gene are MDHEN and SYDVKM. This CDR3 region has 14 residues. Supplemented by reference TRBV28 and TRBJ1-1, the full variable domain reads DVKVTQSSRYLVKRTGEKVFLECVQDMDHENMFWYRQDPGLGLRLIYFSYDVKMKEKGDIPEGYSVSREKKERFSLILESASTNQTSMYLCASSQGRHGTEAFFGQGTRLTVV.

The CDR3 region has the DNA TGTGCCAGCAGTTACAGCTTAAATTCACCCCTCCACTTT. Protein sequence: CASSYSLNSPLHF. This chain uses TRBV6-2 or TRBV6-3 with TRBJ1-6, with D uncertain. Germline loops: CDR1 MNHEY, CDR2 SVGEGT. V lost 2 bases and J 7 bases, leaving 6 bases between the germline ends. The CDR3 consists of 13 residues.

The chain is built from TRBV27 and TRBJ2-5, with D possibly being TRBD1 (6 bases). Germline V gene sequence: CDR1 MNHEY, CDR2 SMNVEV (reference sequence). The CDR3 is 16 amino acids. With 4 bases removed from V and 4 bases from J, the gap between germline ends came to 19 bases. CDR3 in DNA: TGTGCCAGCAGTTACAACCCCGGGACAAGAGGAGAGACCCAGTACTTC. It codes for CASSYNPGTRGETQYF.

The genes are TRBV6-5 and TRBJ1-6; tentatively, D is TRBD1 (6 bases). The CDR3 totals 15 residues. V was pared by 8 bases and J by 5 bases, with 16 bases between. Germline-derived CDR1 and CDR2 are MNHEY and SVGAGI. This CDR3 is CASLQGRVDNSPLHF. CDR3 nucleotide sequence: TGTGCCAGCCTACAGGGAAGGGTTGATAATTCACCCCTCCACTTT.

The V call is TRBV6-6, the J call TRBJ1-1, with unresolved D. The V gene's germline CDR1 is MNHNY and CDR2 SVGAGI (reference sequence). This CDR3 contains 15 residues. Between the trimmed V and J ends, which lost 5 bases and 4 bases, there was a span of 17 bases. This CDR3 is CASSPHREVRTEAFF. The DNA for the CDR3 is TGTGCCAGCAGTCCACATAGGGAAGTTCGCACTGAAGCTTTCTTT.

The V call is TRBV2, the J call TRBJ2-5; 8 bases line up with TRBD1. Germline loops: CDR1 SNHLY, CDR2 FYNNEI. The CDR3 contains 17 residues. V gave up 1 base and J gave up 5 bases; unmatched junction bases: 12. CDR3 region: CASSEGLRQGLGETQYF. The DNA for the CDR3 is TGTGCCAGCAGTGAAGGCCTTAGACAGGGGTTAGGGGAGACCCAGTACTTC.

The CDR3, as DNA: TGTGCCAGCAGCCAATTCGGGGGGCGGTACGAGCAGTACTTC. Its translation is CASSQFGGRYEQYF. This rearrangement joins TRBV14 to TRBJ2-7; possibly TRBD2 for D (7 bases). Germline-derived CDR1 and CDR2 are SGHDN and FVKESK. V gave up 2 bases and J gave up 4 bases, with 12 bases separating them. The CDR3 extends over 14 amino acids.